The clone carrying this T cell receptor (beta chain) showed up many times. Its antigen remains unknown. The data derive from a study of response to subunit inactivated influenza vaccine. Overall study findings and caveats: The authors suggested that every seasonal influenza vaccination recruits few new T cells.

A single record per CDR3 protein comes from TCRdb applying MiXCR to the RT-PCR reads. The data contain approximately 700,000 distinct CDR3 sequences, 11% to 15% of them seen just once; the ten biggest clones take up roughly 6.4%. The ends were cut back, 2 bases at V and 1 base at J, with 10 bases in the middle. Germline V gives CDR1 SEHNR, CDR2 FQNEAQ (reference sequence). This CDR3 has 15 residues. The chain links TRBV7-9 to TRBJ2-3, with D possibly being TRBD2 (5 bases). This clonotype originated in a man between 50 and 59 years old who received an inactivated influenza vaccine. The sample in question was PBMCs from blood, obtained 14 days before vaccination. CDR3 sequence reads: CASSLSGRGTDTQYF. The CDR3 DNA sequence: TGTGCCAGCAGCTTAAGTGGGAGAGGCACAGATACGCAGTATTTT.